This TCR beta chain came from a study of cytomegalovirus exposure and HLA in healthy donors. Overall study results and limits: The listing of some 170 TCR beta chains classed them as cytomegalovirus-associated.

Use of 60 Vbeta and 13 Jbeta primers characterized the PCR. Only in-frame clones appear in the TCRdb table, and some are missing; sequencing was by immunoSEQ multiplex PCR. The data hold fewer than 250,000 clones, with around 87% observed a single time. Details on this clone: The antigen remains unidentified.

This CDR3 has 13 amino acids. Germline loops: CDR1 SGHAT, CDR2 FQNNGV. The V end was cut by 5 bases, the J end by 2 bases, with 7 bases between. This rearrangement joins TRBV11-2 to TRBJ2-1; D call uncertain. The sequenced sample was PBMCs. The sequence was collected from a boy aged 2 to 9 in good health and CMV-seronegative. The DNA of the CDR3 is TGTGCCAGCAGCCCCCCCGCCTACAATGAGCAGTTCTTC. This encodes CASSPPAYNEQFF.